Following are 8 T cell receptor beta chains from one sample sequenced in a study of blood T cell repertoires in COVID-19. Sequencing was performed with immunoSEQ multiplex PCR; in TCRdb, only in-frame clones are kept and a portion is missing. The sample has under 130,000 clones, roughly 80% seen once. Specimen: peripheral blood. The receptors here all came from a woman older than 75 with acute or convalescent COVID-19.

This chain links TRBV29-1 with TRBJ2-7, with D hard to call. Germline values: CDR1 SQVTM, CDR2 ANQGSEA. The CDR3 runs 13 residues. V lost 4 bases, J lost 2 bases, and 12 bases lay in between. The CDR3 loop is CSVGAVQAYEQYF. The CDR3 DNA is TGCAGCGTTGGGGCAGTGCAAGCCTACGAGCAGTACTTC.

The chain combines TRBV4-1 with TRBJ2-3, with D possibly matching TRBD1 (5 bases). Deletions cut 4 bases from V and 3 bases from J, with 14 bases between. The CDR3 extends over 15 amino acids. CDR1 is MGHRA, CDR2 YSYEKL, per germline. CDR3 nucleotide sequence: TGCGCCAGCAGCCCCCCAGGGAAGGGAACAGATACGCAGTATTTT. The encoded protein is CASSPPGKGTDTQYF.

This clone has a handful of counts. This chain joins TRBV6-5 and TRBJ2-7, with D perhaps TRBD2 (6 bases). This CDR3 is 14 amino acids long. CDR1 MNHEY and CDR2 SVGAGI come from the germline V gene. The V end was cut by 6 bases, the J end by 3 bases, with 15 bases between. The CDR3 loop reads CASSQIGGIYEQYF. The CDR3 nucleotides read TGTGCCAGCAGCCAAATTGGCGGGATCTACGAGCAGTACTTC.

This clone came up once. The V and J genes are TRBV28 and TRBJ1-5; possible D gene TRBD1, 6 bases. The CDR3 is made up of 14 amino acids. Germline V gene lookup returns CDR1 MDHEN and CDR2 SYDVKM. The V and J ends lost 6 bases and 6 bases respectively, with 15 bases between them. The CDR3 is CASRAGVTGQPQHF. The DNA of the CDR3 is TGTGCCAGCAGGGCAGGGGTTACGGGTCAGCCCCAGCATTTT.

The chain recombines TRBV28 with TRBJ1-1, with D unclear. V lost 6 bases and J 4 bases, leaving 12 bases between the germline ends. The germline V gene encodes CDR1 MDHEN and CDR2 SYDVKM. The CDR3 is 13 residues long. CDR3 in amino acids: CASRQAAGTEAFF. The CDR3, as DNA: TGTGCCAGCAGGCAGGCCGCGGGCACTGAAGCTTTCTTT.

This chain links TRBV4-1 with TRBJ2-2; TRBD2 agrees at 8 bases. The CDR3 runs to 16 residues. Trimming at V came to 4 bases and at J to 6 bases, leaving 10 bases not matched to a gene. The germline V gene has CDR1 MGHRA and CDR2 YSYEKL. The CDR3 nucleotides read TGCGCCAGCAGCCCTATAGCGGGAAGGGCATCCGGGGAGCTGTTTTTT. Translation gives CASSPIAGRASGELFF.

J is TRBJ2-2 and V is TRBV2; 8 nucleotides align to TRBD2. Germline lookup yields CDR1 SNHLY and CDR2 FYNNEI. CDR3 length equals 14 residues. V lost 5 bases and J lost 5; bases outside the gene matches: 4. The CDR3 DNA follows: TGTGCCAGCAGTAGCGGGAGAGAGACCGGGGAGCTGTTTTTT. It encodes CASSSGRETGELFF.

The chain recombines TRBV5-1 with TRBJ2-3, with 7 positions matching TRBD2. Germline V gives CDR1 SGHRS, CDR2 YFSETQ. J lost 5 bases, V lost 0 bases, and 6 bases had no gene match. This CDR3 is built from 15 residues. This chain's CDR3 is CASSLVAGDQDTQYF. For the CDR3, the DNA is TGCGCCAGCAGCTTGGTGGCGGGAGACCAAGATACGCAGTATTTT.